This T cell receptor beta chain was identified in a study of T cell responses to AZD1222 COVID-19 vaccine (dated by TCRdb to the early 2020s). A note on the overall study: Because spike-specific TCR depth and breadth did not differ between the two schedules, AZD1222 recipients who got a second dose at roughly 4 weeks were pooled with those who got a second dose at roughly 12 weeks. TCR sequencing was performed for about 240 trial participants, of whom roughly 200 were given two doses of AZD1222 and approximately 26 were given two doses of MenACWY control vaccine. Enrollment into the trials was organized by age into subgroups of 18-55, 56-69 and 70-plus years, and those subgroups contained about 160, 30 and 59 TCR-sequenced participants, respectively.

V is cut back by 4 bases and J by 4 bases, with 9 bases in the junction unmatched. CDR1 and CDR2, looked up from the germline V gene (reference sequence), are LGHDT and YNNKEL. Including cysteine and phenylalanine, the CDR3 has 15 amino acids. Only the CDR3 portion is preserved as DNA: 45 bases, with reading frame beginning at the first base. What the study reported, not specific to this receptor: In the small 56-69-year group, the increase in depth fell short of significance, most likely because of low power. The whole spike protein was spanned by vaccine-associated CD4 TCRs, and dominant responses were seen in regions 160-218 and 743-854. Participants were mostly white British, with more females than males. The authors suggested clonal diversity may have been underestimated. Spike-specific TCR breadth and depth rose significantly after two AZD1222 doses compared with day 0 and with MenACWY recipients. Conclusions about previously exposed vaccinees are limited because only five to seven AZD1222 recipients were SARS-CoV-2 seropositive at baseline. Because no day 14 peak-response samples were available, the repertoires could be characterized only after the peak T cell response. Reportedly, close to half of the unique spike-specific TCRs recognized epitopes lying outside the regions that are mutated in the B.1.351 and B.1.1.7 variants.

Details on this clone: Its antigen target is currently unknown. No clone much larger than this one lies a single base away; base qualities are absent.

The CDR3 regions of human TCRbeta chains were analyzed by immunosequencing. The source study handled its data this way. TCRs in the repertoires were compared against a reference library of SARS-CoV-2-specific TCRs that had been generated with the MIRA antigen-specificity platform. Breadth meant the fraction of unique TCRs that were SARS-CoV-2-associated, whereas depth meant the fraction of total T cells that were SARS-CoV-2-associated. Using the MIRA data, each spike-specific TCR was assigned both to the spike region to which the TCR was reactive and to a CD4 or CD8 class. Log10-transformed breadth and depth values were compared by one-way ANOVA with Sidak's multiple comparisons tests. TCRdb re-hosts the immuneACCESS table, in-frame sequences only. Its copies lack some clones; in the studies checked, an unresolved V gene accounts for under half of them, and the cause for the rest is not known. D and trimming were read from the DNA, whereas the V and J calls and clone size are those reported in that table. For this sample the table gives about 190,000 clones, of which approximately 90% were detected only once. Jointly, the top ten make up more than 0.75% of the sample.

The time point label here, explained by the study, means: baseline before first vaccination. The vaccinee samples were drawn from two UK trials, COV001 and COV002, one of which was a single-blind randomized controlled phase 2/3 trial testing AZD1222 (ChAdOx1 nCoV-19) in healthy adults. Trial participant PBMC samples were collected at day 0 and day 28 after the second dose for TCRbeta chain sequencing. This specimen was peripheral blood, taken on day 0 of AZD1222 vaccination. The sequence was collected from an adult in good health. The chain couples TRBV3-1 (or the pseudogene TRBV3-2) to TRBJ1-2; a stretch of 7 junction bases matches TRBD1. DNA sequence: TGTGCCAGCAGCCCCAAGCTGGGGACAGCCTATGGCTACACCTTC. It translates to CASSPKLGTAYGYTF.